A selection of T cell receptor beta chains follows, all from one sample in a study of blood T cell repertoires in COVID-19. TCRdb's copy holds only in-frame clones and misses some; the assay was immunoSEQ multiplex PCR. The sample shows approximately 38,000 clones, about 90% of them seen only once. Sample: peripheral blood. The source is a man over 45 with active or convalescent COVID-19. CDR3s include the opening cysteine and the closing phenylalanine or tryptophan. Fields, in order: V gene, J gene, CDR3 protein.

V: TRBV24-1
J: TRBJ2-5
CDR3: CATSDFATTGQETQYF

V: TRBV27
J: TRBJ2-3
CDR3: CASRYAQGGGTDTQYF

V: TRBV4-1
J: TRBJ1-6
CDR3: CASSQEDRVIPSPLHF

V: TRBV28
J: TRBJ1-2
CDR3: CASSGTENYGYTF

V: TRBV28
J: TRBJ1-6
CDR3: CASSSPGQVDSPLHF

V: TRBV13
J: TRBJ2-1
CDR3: CASSYAGGEQFF

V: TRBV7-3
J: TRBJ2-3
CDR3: CASSTAGTSGARGDF

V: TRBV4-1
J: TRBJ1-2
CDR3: CASSQSTGGLNYGYTF

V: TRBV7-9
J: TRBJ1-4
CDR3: CASSTGTGYEKLFF

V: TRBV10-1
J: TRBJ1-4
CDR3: CASLPVAQNEKLFF

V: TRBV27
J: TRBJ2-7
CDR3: CASSPAELYEQYF

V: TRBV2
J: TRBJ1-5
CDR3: CASNSAFSNQPQHF

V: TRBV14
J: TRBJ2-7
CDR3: CASSQVGRPYEQYF

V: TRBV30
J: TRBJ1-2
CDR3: CAWSATFGYTF

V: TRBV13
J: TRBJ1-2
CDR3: CASSSQGSYGYTF

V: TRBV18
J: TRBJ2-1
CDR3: CASSPRGTSGRDEQFF

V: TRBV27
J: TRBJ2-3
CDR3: CASSLFPGQGTDTQYF

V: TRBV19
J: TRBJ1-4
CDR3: CASSPGTGDEKLFF

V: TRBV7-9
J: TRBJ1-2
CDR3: CASSQVRTVSGYTF

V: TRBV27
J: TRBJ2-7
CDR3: CASSLLGGTEHEQYF

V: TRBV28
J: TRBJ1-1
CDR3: CASRPGVNTEAFF

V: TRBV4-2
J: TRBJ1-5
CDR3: CASSQGQNSNQPQHF

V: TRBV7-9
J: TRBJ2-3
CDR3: CASSPGTGTDTQYF

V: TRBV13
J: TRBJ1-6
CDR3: CASSLGGTLFFDSSYNSPLHF

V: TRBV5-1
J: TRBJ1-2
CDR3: CASSFYRDRGLHYGYTF

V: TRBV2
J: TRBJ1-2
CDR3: CASSDMNYGYTF

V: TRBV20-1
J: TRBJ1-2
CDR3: CSASPDRGGVGYTF

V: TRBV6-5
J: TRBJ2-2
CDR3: CASSRTGWGTGELFF

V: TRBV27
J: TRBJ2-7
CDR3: CASSLRGGREYEQYF

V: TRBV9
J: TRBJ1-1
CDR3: CASSAGTAMNTEAFF

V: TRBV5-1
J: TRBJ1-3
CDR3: CASSENPGNTIYF

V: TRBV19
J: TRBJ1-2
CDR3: CASGPITGSYGYTF

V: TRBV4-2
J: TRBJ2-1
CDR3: CASSPERGGYNEQFF

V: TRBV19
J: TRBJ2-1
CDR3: CASSFRPTSGIINEQFF

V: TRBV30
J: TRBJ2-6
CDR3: CAWSVLGAGANVLTF

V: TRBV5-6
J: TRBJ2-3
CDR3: CASSSPSGRTDTQYF

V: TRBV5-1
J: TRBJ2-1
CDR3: CASSGPGGTRTGRNNEQFF

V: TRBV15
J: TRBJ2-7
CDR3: CATSRDLAGAKNEQYF

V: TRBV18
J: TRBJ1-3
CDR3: CASSPRTADISGNTIYF

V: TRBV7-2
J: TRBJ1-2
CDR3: CASSPKGQSYGYTF

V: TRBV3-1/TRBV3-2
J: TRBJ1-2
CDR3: CASSRGGFVGYTF

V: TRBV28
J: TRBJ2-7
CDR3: CASSLGPAGGTYEQYF

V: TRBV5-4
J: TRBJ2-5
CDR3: CASSSKGGQETQYF

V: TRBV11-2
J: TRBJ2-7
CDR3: CASSPRDSPSYEQYF

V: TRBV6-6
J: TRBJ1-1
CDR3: CASRGGEAEAFF

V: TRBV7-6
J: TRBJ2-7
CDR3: CASSLATGSNYEQYF

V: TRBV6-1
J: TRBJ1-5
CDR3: CASSEERGGQPQHF